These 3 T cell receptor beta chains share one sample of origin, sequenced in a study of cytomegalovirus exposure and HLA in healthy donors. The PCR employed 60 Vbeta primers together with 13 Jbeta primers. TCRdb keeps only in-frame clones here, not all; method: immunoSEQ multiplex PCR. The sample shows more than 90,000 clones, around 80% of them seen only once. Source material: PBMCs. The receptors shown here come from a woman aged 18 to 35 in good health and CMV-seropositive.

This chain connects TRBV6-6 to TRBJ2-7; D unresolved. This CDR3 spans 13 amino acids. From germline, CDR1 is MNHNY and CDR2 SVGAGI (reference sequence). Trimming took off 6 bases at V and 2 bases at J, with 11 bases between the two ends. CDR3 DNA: TGTGCCAGCAGGAGGTTTACCCCCTACGAGCAGTACTTC. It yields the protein CASRRFTPYEQYF.

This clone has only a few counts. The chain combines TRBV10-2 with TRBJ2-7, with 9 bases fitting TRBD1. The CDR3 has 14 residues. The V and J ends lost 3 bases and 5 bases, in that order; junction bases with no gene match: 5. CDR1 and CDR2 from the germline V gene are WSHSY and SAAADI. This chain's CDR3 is CASSEDRGIDEQYF. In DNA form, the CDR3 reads TGCGCCAGCAGTGAAGACAGGGGGATTGACGAGCAGTACTTC.

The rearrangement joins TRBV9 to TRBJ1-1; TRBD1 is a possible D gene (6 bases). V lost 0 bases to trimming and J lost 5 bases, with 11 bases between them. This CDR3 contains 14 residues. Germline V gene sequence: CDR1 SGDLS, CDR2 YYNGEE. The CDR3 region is CASSVGGGTTEAFF. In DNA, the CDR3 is TGTGCCAGCAGCGTAGGGGGGGGCACTACTGAAGCTTTCTTT.